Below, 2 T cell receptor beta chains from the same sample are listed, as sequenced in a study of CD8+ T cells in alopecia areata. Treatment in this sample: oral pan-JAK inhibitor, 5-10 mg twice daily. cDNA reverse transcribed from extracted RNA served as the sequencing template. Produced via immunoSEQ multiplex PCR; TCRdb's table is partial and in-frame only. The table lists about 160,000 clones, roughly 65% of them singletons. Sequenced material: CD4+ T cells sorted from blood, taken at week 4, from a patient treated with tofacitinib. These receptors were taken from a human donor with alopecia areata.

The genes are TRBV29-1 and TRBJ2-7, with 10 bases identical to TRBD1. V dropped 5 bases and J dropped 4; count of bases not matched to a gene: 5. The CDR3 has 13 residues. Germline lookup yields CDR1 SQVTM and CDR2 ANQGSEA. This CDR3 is CSVNTGQGYEQYF. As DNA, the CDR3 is TGCAGCGTTAATACGGGACAGGGGTACGAGCAGTACTTC.

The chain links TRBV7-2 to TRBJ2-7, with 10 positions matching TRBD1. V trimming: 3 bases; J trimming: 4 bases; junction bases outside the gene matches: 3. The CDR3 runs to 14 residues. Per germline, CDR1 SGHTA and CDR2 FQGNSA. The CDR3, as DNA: TGTGCCAGCAGCTTGACAGGGGGCTTTTACGAGCAGTACTTC. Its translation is CASSLTGGFYEQYF.